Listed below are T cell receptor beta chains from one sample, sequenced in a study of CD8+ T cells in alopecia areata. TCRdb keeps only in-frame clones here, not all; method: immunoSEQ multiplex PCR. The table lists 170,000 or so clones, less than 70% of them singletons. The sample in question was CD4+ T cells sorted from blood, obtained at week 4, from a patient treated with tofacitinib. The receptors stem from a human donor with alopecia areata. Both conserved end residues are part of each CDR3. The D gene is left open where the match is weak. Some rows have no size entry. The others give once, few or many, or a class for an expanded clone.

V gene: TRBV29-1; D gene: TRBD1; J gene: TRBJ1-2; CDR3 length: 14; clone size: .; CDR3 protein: CSVARQGIYNGYTF; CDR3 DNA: TGCAGCGTTGCTCGACAGGGTATATACAATGGCTACACCTTC
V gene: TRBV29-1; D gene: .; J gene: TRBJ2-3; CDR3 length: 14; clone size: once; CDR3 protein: CSVEDSRGTDTQYF; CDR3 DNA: TGCAGCGTTGAGGACAGCCGAGGCACAGATACGCAGTATTTT
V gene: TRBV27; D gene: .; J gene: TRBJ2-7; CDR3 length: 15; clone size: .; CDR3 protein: CASSFGSLLTYEQYF; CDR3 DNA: TGTGCCAGCAGTTTCGGGTCCCTCTTGACCTACGAGCAGTACTTC
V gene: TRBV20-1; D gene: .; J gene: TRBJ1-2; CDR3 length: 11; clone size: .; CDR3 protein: CSARANYGYTF; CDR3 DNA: TGCAGTGCACGAGCTAACTATGGCTACACCTTC
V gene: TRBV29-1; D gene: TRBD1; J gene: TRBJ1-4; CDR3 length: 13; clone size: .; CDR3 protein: CSVVQGTNEKLFF; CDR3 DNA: TGCAGCGTTGTACAGGGGACTAATGAAAAACTGTTTTTT
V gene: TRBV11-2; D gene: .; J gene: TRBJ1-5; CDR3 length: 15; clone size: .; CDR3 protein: CASSPRTDSNQPQHF; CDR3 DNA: TGTGCCAGCAGCCCGAGGACAGATAGCAATCAGCCCCAGCATTTT
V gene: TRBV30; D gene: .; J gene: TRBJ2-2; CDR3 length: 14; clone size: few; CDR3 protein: CAWRGSGNTGELFF; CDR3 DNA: TGTGCCTGGAGAGGGTCAGGGAACACCGGGGAGCTGTTTTTT
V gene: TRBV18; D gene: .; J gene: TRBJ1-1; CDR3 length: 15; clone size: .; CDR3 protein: CASSPRGGMNTEAFF; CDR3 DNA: TGTGCCAGCTCACCACGTGGGGGGATGAACACTGAAGCTTTCTTT
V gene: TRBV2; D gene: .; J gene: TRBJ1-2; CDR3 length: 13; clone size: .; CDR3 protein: CASSIGGFYGYTF; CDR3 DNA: TGTGCCAGCAGCATCGGAGGGTTCTATGGCTACACCTTC
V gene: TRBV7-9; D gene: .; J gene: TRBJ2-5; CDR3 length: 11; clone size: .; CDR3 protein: CASSGGETQYF; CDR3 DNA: TGTGCCAGCAGCGGTGGGGAGACCCAGTACTTC
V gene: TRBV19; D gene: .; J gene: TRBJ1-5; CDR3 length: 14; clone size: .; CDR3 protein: CASSISGWSQPQHF; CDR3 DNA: TGTGCCAGTAGTATTTCCGGCTGGAGTCAGCCCCAGCATTTT
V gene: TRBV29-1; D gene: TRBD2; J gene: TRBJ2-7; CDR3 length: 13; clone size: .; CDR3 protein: CSVGQRGLYEQYF; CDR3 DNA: TGCAGCGTTGGCCAGCGGGGGCTCTACGAGCAGTACTTC
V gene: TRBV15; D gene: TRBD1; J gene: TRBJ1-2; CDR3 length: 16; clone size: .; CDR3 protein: CATSREGDRDRYGYTF; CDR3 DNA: TGTGCCACCAGCAGAGAGGGGGACAGGGATCGGTATGGCTACACCTTC
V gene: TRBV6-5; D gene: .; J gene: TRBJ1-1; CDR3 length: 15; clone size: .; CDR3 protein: CASSYGGAANTEAFF; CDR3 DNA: TGTGCCAGCAGTTACGGCGGGGCGGCGAACACTGAAGCTTTCTTT
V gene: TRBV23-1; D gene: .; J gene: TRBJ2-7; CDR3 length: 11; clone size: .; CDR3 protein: CASSRDFEQYF; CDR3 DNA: TGCGCCAGCAGTCGGGACTTCGAGCAGTACTTC
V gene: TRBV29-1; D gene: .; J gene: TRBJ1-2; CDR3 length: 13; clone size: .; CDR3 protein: CSVDTQGVGGYTF; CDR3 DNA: TGCAGCGTTGATACACAGGGTGTAGGAGGCTACACCTTC
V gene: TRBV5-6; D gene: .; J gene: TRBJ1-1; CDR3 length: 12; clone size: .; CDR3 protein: CASGGGPAEAFF; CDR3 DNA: TGTGCCAGCGGGGGGGGCCCCGCTGAGGCTTTCTTT
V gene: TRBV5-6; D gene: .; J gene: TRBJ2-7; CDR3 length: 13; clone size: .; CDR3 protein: CASSFRSTYEQYF; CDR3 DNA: TGTGCCAGCAGCTTTAGGAGTACCTACGAGCAGTACTTC
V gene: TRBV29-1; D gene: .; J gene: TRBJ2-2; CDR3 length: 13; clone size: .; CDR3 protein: CSAGLGATGELFF; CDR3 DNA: TGCAGCGCTGGGTTAGGGGCCACCGGGGAGCTGTTTTTT
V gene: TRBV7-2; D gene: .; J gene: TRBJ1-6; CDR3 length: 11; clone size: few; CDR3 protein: CASSSNSPLHF; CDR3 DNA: TGTGCCAGCAGCTCAAATTCACCCCTCCACTTT
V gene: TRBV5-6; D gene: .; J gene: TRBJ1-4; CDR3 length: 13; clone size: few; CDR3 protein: CASSSGWGEKLFF; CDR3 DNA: TGTGCCAGCAGCTCCGGATGGGGAGAAAAACTGTTTTTT
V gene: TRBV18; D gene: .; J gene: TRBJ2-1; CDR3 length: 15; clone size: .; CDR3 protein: CASSPPSIGGNEQFF; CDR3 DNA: TGTGCCAGCTCACCACCAAGTATTGGGGGCAATGAGCAGTTCTTC
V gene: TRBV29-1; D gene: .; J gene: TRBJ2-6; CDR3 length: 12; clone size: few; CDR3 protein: CSALGGANVLTF; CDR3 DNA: TGCAGCGCCCTGGGGGGGGCCAACGTCCTGACTTTC
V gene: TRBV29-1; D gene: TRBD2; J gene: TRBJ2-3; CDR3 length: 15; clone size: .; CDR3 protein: CSVVISGGGTDTQYF; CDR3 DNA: TGCAGCGTTGTAATTAGCGGGGGGGGGACAGATACGCAGTATTTT
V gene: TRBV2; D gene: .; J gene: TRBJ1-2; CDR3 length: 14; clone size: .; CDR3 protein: CASRAPGHQYGYTF; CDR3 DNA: TGTGCCAGCAGAGCCCCGGGACACCAGTATGGCTACACCTTC
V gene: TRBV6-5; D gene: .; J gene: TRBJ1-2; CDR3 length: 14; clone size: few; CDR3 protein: CASTQGRTFHGYTF; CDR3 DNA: TGTGCCAGCACTCAGGGACGGACCTTTCATGGCTACACCTTC
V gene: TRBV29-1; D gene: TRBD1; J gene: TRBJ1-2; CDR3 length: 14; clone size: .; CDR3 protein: CSPRQGDTNYGYTF; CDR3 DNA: TGCAGCCCAAGACAGGGGGATACTAACTATGGCTACACCTTC
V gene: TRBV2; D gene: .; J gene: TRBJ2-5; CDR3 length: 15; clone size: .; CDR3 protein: CASNRRQRVQETQYF; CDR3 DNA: TGTGCCAGCAATAGGAGACAGCGCGTACAAGAGACCCAGTACTTC
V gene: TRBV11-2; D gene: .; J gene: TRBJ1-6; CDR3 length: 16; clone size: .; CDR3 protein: CASSLGWALYNSPLHF; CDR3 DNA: TGTGCCAGCAGCTTAGGTTGGGCCTTATATAATTCACCCCTCCACTTT